These T cell receptor beta chains were read from a single sample in a study of vaccination and CD4 T cells after COVID-19. No cognate antigen is known for these TCRs. In TCRdb, the PCR reads were re-called with MiXCR into one record per CDR3 protein. The sample includes nearly 15,000 distinct CDR3 sequences, approximately 55% of them seen just once. Sequencing was performed on CD4+ T cells from blood, cultured in vitro, taken before SARS-CoV-2 vaccination. The receptors here all came from a human donor who had recovered from COVID-19. Both conserved end residues are part of each CDR3. Fields, in order: D gene, V gene, clone size, J gene, CDR3 DNA, CDR3 protein. A D gene is named only where the DNA matches it firmly. Size values are once, few and many counts, or a class for expanded clones, and some rows have none.

>TRBD1|TRBV20-1|-|TRBJ2-7
TGCAGTGCTATCTACAGGGGGCACTACGAGCAGTACTTC
CSAIYRGHYEQYF
>TRBD2|TRBV6-2/TRBV6-3|-|TRBJ2-5
TGTGCCAGCAGCCCCCCGACTAGCGGGCTTCAAGAGACCCAGTACTTC
CASSPPTSGLQETQYF
>TRBD2|TRBV7-2|-|TRBJ2-5
TGTGCCAGCAGCTTAGCTAGCGGGAGGTCTGAGACCCAGTACTTC
CASSLASGRSETQYF
>-|TRBV25-1|-|TRBJ2-5
TGTGCCAGCAGTGAATACGGGGGAAAAGAGACCCAGTACTTC
CASSEYGGKETQYF
>TRBD1|TRBV6-5|few|TRBJ1-2
TGTGCCAGCAGTTACTCCTGGGACAGTGCCCTTACGAACTATGGCTACACCTTC
CASSYSWDSALTNYGYTF
>TRBD1|TRBV28|-|TRBJ1-2
TGTGCCAGCAGATCCCTCGGACAGGGGGCTGGCTACACCTTC
CASRSLGQGAGYTF
>-|TRBV19|few|TRBJ2-7
TGTGCCAGTAGTTTTTCACCTACCGGACGGAGCGACGAGCAGTACTTC
CASSFSPTGRSDEQYF
>-|TRBV20-1|-|TRBJ1-2
TGCAGTGCTAGCTTGGGGGGCTACACCTTC
CSASLGGYTF
>-|TRBV20-1|-|TRBJ2-5
TGCAGTGCTCAACAGGGGGGGGAAGAGACCCAGTACTTC
CSAQQGGEETQYF
>-|TRBV2|-|TRBJ2-5
TGTGCCAGCAGGGCACAGGCTACGTACCAAGAGACCCAGTACTTC
CASRAQATYQETQYF
>-|TRBV19|-|TRBJ1-1
TGTGCCAGTCGGGAGACAGGGAACACTGAAGCTTTCTTT
CASRETGNTEAFF
>-|TRBV27|few|TRBJ2-5
TGTGCCAGCAGCTACGCCGGGGCTCATGAATGGGAGACCCAGTACTTC
CASSYAGAHEWETQYF
>-|TRBV12-3/TRBV12-4|-|TRBJ1-6
TGTGCCAGCGCGGACAGCTATAATTCACCCCTCCACTTT
CASADSYNSPLHF
>-|TRBV12-3/TRBV12-4|-|TRBJ2-1
TGTGCCAGCAGTTTGGGCCTCTTCTACAATGAGCAGTTCTTC
CASSLGLFYNEQFF
>-|TRBV12-3/TRBV12-4|once|TRBJ1-1
TGTGCCAGCAGTTCGGACGGGGAGGTAGGGACTGAAGCTTTCTTT
CASSSDGEVGTEAFF
>-|TRBV7-7|-|TRBJ2-1
TGTGCCAGCAGCCCCCTGGCCTCCAATGAGCAGTTCTTC
CASSPLASNEQFF
>-|TRBV24-1|-|TRBJ2-3
TGTGCCACCAGTGAGGCGGGACGTAGCACAGATACGCAGTATTTT
CATSEAGRSTDTQYF
>TRBD1|TRBV6-1|-|TRBJ2-2
TGTGCCAGCAGAAGCCAGGGGGTTGGCGGGGAGCTGTTTTTT
CASRSQGVGGELFF
>-|TRBV20-1|-|TRBJ2-1
TGCAGTGCTACAAGGACAGTTTACAATGAGCAGTTCTTC
CSATRTVYNEQFF
>TRBD2|TRBV20-1|-|TRBJ2-3
TGCAGTGCTAGAGATCTAGCGGCCTACACAGATACGCAGTATTTT
CSARDLAAYTDTQYF
>-|TRBV20-1|-|TRBJ1-2
TGCAGTGCTAGAGACGTCAGGGTGCCTGGCTACACCTTC
CSARDVRVPGYTF
>TRBD1|TRBV2|once|TRBJ1-1
TGTGCCAGCAGCCGGGACAGGGTTACTGAAGCTTTCTTT
CASSRDRVTEAFF
>TRBD1|TRBV2|-|TRBJ2-7
TGTGCCAGCAGGCTACGGACAGGGGTTGCCTACGAGCAGTACTTC
CASRLRTGVAYEQYF